These 5 T cell receptor beta chains were all obtained from the same sample, sequenced in a study of blood T cell repertoires in COVID-19. Libraries were prepared by immunoSEQ multiplex PCR; TCRdb keeps only in-frame clonotypes and omits some of them. The sample has approximately 120,000 clones, about 81% seen once. Input material: peripheral blood. These receptors all stem from a young man with COVID-19, enrolled during active disease.

The chain combines TRBV10-3 with TRBJ2-7; TRBD1 is a possible D gene (5 bases). Per the germline V gene, CDR1 is ENHRY and CDR2 is SYGVKD. V was cut by 10 bases and J by 5 bases, with 27 bases left in between. The CDR3 extends over 16 amino acids. The CDR3: CATWTLQGSAPHEQYF. DNA of the CDR3: TGTGCCACCTGGACCCTGCAGGGTTCCGCTCCCCACGAGCAGTACTTC.

The chain couples TRBV4-3 to TRBJ1-2; TRBD1 might be the D (5 bases). The CDR3 loop spans 19 amino acids. Trimming stripped 0 bases from V and 3 bases from J, with 23 bases between. The germline V gene encodes CDR1 LGHNA and CDR2 YSLEER. CDR3 in DNA: TGCGCCAGCAGCCAAGAAAGGCGGACACCCCTAAACAAGGACTATGGCTACACCTTC. Its protein is CASSQERRTPLNKDYGYTF.

This sequence joins TRBV6-4 and TRBJ2-1; TRBD2 matches at 8 bases. Losses at the gene ends were 4 bases for V and 4 bases for J; bases not matched to a gene: 6. The CDR3 contains 15 residues. In germline, CDR1 is MRHNA, CDR2 SNTAGT. The CDR3 sequence: CASSAVAGMYNEQFF. CDR3 bases: TGTGCCAGCAGTGCAGTAGCGGGGATGTACAATGAGCAGTTCTTC.

The chain is built from TRBV4-1 and TRBJ1-4; TRBD1 agrees at 8 bases. The ends lost 2 bases at V and 10 bases at J; junction bases unmatched: 15. The germline CDR1 and CDR2 sequences are MGHRA and YSYEKL. This CDR3 has 17 amino acids. CDR3 region: CASSQPTTGTGRGKLFF. The CDR3 coding sequence is TGCGCCAGCAGCCAACCGACCACCGGGACAGGACGGGGAAAACTGTTTTTT.

The chain couples TRBV14 to TRBJ2-1; tentatively, D is TRBD2 (5 bases). V was clipped by 4 bases and J by 0 bases, with 13 bases between them. The CDR3 spans 16 residues. Germline V gives CDR1 SGHDN, CDR2 FVKESK. The CDR3 region is CASSPVGGSSYNEQFF. CDR3 DNA sequence: TGTGCCAGCAGCCCCGTTGGTGGGAGCTCCTACAATGAGCAGTTCTTC.